The clone carrying this T cell receptor beta chain was detected only once. Its antigen is not identified. Trimming removed 4 bases at V and 1 base at J, with 8 bases between. The germline CDR1 and CDR2 sequences are LNHNV and YYDKDF (reference sequence). This CDR3 has 14 amino acids. The sample comes from a study of T-cell memory formation after mild COVID-19. Study observations and caveats: Shrinking CD4+ clones were chiefly CM and EM; CD8+ ones were chiefly EMRA. Memory cells collected pre-infection included some clones that later responded, suggesting cross-reactive memory joined.

TCRdb recomputed calls from the 5' RACE reads with MiXCR, one row per CDR3 protein. This sample has about 340,000 distinct CDR3 sequences, with around 20% found just once. Sequencing was performed on PBMCs or a T cell subset sorted from them (not recorded which). The chain recombines TRBV15 with TRBJ1-5; D is possibly TRBD1 (5 bases). The TCR originated in an adult woman who had mild COVID-19 (a few samples of this study predate the infection). Cell type and time point are not known. For the CDR3, the DNA is TGTGCCACCAGCACAGGGTTCAGCAATCAGCCCCAGCATTTT. This codes for CATSTGFSNQPQHF.